What follows describes a single T cell receptor (beta chain). Its antigen is as yet unknown. The libraries were made with immunoSEQ version 4 in survey mode. The method was immunoSEQ multiplex PCR; TCRdb's version includes in-frame clones alone and lacks a portion of them. The sample includes roughly 34,000 clones, roughly four fifths of them seen just once. The germline CDR1 and CDR2 sequences are MNHEY and SMNVEV (reference sequence). The CDR3 has 15 amino acids. The V end lost 5 bases, the J end lost 4 bases, and 14 bases lay between the germline ends. The stimulus was lysate of CMV-infected fibroblasts, around 11 ug/mL. CD40L/CD69 double-negative CD45RO-high memory CD4+ T cells were collected. This record belongs to a study of persistence of HIV-infected CD4 T cells. Study-wide background: Donors had been on suppressive ART for a median of roughly 8 years.

Study outcomes and limitations: Rare CMV-responding cells carrying HIV-1 proviruses were not analyzed separately for TCR.

The rearrangement uses TRBV27 and TRBJ1-4, with a possible D match to TRBD1 (6 bases). The clonotype comes from an adult man with HIV who was CMV-seropositive. Sequenced here: CD4+ T cells sorted from PBMCs after roughly 19-hour stimulation, sampled from a patient who received antiretroviral therapy. The CDR3 DNA reads TGTGCCAGCAGTCCAGGACAGCTGAATAATGAAAAACTGTTTTTT. This codes for CASSPGQLNNEKLFF.